This note documents a single T cell receptor (beta chain) sequence. Its antigen is undetermined. PCR employed 60 Vbeta and 13 Jbeta primers. Data came from immunoSEQ multiplex PCR; TCRdb stores just in-frame clones and leaves some out. This sample yields about 60,000 clones, of which roughly 70% are seen a single time; approximately 19% belongs to the top ten. The sample originates from a study of cytomegalovirus exposure and HLA in healthy donors. Study results and caveats: Further analysis, carried out later, found HLA-associated TCR beta chains more clonally expanded than equally common other chains. An analysis done earlier found most TCR beta V segments productive about 90% or about 30% of the time. As was reported, the HLA-A and HLA-B alleles of most subjects were accurately predicted from TCR beta sequences.

The germline V gene encodes CDR1 SGHRS and CDR2 YFSETQ. The length of the CDR3 is 16 residues. Trimming cost V 3 bases and J 2 bases; bases outside gene matches: 6. This receptor was obtained from a woman in her fifties or sixties in good health and CMV-seropositive. This chain connects TRBV5-1 to TRBJ2-1; 9 nucleotides match TRBD1. The sequenced sample consisted of PBMCs. This CDR3 reads CASSSSGTGTYNEQFF. As DNA, the CDR3 is TGCGCCAGCAGCTCATCCGGGACAGGGACCTACAATGAGCAGTTCTTC.